What follows are 6 T cell receptor beta chains derived from one specimen sequenced in a study of T cells in localized non-small cell lung cancer (dated by TCRdb to 2018 to 2020). Receptor libraries were prepared by the immunoSEQ multiplex PCR assay. Here the immuneACCESS table is served through TCRdb, limited to in-frame sequences with V and J called. Missing clones are a known gap in these copies; in checked studies unresolved V genes cover under half, and the rest lacks a known reason. For this sample there are tens of thousands of clones; about four fifths appear just once. Jointly, the top ten make up roughly 21% of the sample. The input for sequencing was peripheral blood, taken before any cancer treatment. All receptors come from an older female donor with stage II squamous cell lung carcinoma.

This chain connects TRBV6-5 to TRBJ2-5; no clear D gene. Germline CDR1 is MNHEY and CDR2 is SVGAGI. This CDR3 is 15 amino acids long. V was trimmed by 0 bases and J by 4 bases, leaving 12 bases between them. The CDR3 region is CASSYSQVFPETQYF. The CDR3 coding sequence is TGTGCCAGCAGTTACTCTCAAGTATTCCCAGAGACCCAGTACTTC.

There are a few counts of this clone. V is TRBV14 and J is TRBJ1-1; D is uncertain. Germline values: CDR1 SGHDN, CDR2 FVKESK. Trimming removed 4 bases at V and 5 bases at J, with 14 bases between. The CDR3 is 14 residues long. The CDR3 loop is CASSLKLTGTEAFF. In DNA, the CDR3 is TGTGCCAGCAGCCTAAAACTTACGGGGACTGAAGCTTTCTTT.

The chain links TRBV7-2 to TRBJ2-2; D gene uncertain. This CDR3 is built from 15 residues. Trimming removed 1 base from V and 5 bases from J, with 11 bases in between. CDR1 and CDR2 (germline): SGHTA, FQGNSA. The CDR3, as DNA: TGTGCCAGCAGCTTAGTGGTGACAAAAACCGGGGAGCTGTTTTTT. Amino acids: CASSLVVTKTGELFF. Full variable domain (rest looked up from reference TRBV7-2 and TRBJ2-2): GAGVSQSPSNKVTEKGKDVELRCDPISGHTALYWYRQSLGQGLEFLIYFQGNSAPDKSGLPSDRFSAERTGGSVSTLTIQRTQQEDSAVYLCASSLVVTKTGELFFGEGSRLTVL.

The rearrangement links TRBV7-2 to TRBJ1-2, with D perhaps matching TRBD1 (5 bases). Trimming pared 5 bases from V and 8 bases from J, leaving 18 bases between. The CDR3 covers 14 residues. The germline V gene has CDR1 SGHTA and CDR2 FQGNSA. The CDR3 here is CASSANRGSRGYTF. Written as DNA, the CDR3 is TGTGCCAGCAGCGCGAACCGGGGGAGTCGAGGCTACACCTTC. The full variable domain, its missing parts supplied by reference TRBV7-2 and TRBJ1-2, is GAGVSQSPSNKVTEKGKDVELRCDPISGHTALYWYRQSLGQGLEFLIYFQGNSAPDKSGLPSDRFSAERTGGSVSTLTIQRTQQEDSAVYLCASSANRGSRGYTFGSGTRLTVV.

The chain recombines TRBV18 with TRBJ1-2, with a tentative D call TRBD1 (6 bases). V lost 1 base, J lost 0 bases, and 15 bases lay in between. The CDR3 consists of 17 residues. Germline assignment: CDR1 KGHSH and CDR2 LQKENI. CDR3 residues: CASSPLQGVGPNYGYTF. The CDR3 DNA sequence: TGTGCCAGCTCACCACTACAGGGAGTGGGGCCTAACTATGGCTACACCTTC.

This chain links TRBV10-3 with TRBJ1-2; D not resolved. With 4 bases removed from V and 7 bases from J, the gap between germline ends came to 10 bases. Per germline, CDR1 ENHRY and CDR2 SYGVKD. The CDR3 spans 12 residues. CDR3 protein: CAISVVEGGYTF. CDR3 coding DNA: TGTGCCATCAGTGTGGTTGAGGGTGGCTACACCTTC.